This T cell receptor (beta chain) derives from a study of technical replicates of blood from several donors. Sequencing used immunoSEQ multiplex PCR; TCRdb keeps in-frame clones, though not all of them. The sample carries about 94,000 clones, around 95% recorded once. V was trimmed by 4 bases and J by 8 bases, leaving 12 bases between them. This CDR3 region has 13 residues. The germline V gene encodes CDR1 ENHRY and CDR2 SYGVKD. The chain joins TRBV10-3 to TRBJ1-5; D is undetermined. This clonotype originated in a human donor in good health. The sample taken for sequencing was T cells isolated from PBMCs. The CDR3 is CAISATPLEPQHF. CDR3 nucleotide sequence: TGTGCCATCAGTGCGACTCCTTTGGAGCCCCAGCATTTT.